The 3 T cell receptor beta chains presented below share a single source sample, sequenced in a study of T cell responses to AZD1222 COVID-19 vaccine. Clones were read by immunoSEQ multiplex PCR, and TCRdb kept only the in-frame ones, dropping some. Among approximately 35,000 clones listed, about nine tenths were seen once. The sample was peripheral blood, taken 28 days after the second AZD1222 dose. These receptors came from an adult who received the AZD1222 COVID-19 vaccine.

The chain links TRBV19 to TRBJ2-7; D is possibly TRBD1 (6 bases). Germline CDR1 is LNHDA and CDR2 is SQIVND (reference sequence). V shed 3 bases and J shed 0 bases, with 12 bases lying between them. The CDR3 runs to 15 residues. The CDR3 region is CASSMSGASSYEQYF. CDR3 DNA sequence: TGTGCCAGTAGTATGTCAGGGGCTAGCTCCTACGAGCAGTACTTC.

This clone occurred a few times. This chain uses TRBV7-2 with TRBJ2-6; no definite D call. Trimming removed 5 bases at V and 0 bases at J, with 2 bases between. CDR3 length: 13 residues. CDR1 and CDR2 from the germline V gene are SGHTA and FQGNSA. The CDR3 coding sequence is TGTGCCAGCAGCCACTCTGGGGCCAACGTCCTGACTTTC. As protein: CASSHSGANVLTF.

This CDR3 reads CASSQGTGRDQPQHF. As DNA, the CDR3 is TGTGCCAGCAGCCAAGGGACAGGGAGGGATCAGCCCCAGCATTTT. The chain uses TRBV3-1 (or the pseudogene TRBV3-2) and TRBJ1-5, with 8 nucleotides matching TRBD1. CDR1 LGHDT and CDR2 YNNKEL come from the germline V gene (reference sequence). The CDR3 consists of 15 residues. Trimming cost V 1 base and J 5 bases; bases outside gene matches: 4.